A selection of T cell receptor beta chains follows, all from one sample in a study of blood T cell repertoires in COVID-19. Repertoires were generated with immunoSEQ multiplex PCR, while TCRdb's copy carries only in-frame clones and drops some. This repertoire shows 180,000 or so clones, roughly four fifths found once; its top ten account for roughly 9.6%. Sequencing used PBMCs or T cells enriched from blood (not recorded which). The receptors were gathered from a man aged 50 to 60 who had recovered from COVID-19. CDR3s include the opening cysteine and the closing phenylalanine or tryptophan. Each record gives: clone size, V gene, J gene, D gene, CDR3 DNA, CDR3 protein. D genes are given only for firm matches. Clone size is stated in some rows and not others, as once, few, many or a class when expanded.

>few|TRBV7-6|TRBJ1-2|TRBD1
TGTGCCAGCAGCTCCATGACAGGGCAGGAGAATGGCTACACCTTC
CASSSMTGQENGYTF
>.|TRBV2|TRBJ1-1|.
TGTGCCAGCAGTGGGACAGTTAACACTGAAGCTTTCTTT
CASSGTVNTEAFF
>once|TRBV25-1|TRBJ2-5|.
TGTGCCAGCAGTGAATTCCGGGGGGCTAAAGAGACCCAGTACTTC
CASSEFRGAKETQYF
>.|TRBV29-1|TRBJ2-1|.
TGCAGCGTTGAAGATTTAGTCCTTATCGATGAGCAGTTCTTC
CSVEDLVLIDEQFF
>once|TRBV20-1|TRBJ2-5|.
TGCAGTGCTAGTCAGGACTTGCCAGGGGTGTTCGAGACCCAGTACTTC
CSASQDLPGVFETQYF
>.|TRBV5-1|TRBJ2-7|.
TGCGCCAGCAGCTTGGGACTAGACCCTTTACCGGGAGAGCAGTACTTC
CASSLGLDPLPGEQYF
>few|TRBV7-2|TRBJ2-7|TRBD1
TGTGCCAGCAGCCGGACAGGGGATATTTACGAGCAGTACTTC
CASSRTGDIYEQYF
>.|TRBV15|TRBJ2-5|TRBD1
TGTGCCACCAGCAGAGTCGAAAGTCACATGGGGACAGGGGGCAGGGAGACCCAGTACTTC
CATSRVESHMGTGGRETQYF
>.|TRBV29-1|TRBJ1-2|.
TGCAGCGTTGAGGGACTATCGACTTATGGCTACACCTTC
CSVEGLSTYGYTF
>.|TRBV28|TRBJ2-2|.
TGTGCCACCCCGGGACACCCCGGCACCGGGGAGCTGTTTTTT
CATPGHPGTGELFF
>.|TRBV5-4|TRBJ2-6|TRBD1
TGTGCCAGCAGCTCGCGGACAGGGTTTGGGGCCAACGTCCTGACTTTC
CASSSRTGFGANVLTF
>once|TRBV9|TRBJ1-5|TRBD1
TGTGCCAGCAGCCCCCGGGGACAGGGGAATCAGCCCCAGCATTTT
CASSPRGQGNQPQHF
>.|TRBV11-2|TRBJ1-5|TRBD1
TGTGCCAGCAGCTTAGGGTTCGGGTGGACAGGGGTCCAGCATTTT
CASSLGFGWTGVQHF
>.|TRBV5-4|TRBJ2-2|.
TGTGCCAGCAGCCTTAGCACTACGAACACCGGGGAGCTGTTTTTT
CASSLSTTNTGELFF
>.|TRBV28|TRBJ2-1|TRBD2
TGTGCCAGCAGTTTTGACCTAGCGGGGGGGCCATACCCACATAATGAGCAGTTCTTC
CASSFDLAGGPYPHNEQFF
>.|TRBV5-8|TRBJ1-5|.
TGTGCCAGCAGCTTGGCCGTCCCAGGGGCAAATCAGCCCCAGCATTTT
CASSLAVPGANQPQHF
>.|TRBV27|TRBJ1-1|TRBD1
TGTGCCAGCAGTCTGGACAGGGACACTGAAGCTTTCTTT
CASSLDRDTEAFF
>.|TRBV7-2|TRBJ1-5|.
TGTGCCAGCAGCTTACGGGGGGTTTATAGCAATCAGCCCCAGCATTTT
CASSLRGVYSNQPQHF
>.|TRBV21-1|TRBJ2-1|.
TGTGCCAGCAGCAGTACAGGTGGGCTATACAATGAGCAGTTCTTC
CASSSTGGLYNEQFF
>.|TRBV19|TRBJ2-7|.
TGTGCCAGTAGCCCCCCTGGACAGTTTTGGTACGAGCAGTACTTC
CASSPPGQFWYEQYF
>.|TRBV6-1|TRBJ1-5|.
TGTGCCAGCAGTGAAGGTGGGGGAGGGGGTCAGCCCCAGCATTTT
CASSEGGGGGQPQHF
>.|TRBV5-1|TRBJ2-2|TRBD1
TGCGCCAGCAGCTTGGGTGCAGGGGGCATCGCCGGGGAGCTGTTTTTT
CASSLGAGGIAGELFF
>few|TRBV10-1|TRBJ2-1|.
TGCGCCAGCAGTGAAATTGAGGAAAGTGAGCAGTTCTTC
CASSEIEESEQFF
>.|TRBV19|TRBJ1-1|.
TGTGCCAGTAGGTTTCCCTCAGGGGAGCCTACTGGTATGAACACTGAAGCTTTCTTT
CASRFPSGEPTGMNTEAFF
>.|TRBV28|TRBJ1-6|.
TGTGCCAGCAGCCTGGGGGGGAGCTCCTATAATTCACCCCTCCACTTT
CASSLGGSSYNSPLHF
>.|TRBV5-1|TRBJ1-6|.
TGCGCCAGCATGCCAGGCCTATCGAGCTCCTATAATTCACCCCTCCACTTT
CASMPGLSSSYNSPLHF
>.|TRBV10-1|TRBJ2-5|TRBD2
TGCGCCAGCAGTGAGTCGGCGGCGGGAGTTGAGACCCAGTACTTC
CASSESAAGVETQYF
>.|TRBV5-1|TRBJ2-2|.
TGCGCCAGCAGCCTTGACAGCGGGTTCACCGGGGAGCTGTTTTTT
CASSLDSGFTGELFF
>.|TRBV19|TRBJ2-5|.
TGTGCCAGTAGTATTGGGGGGGCGGATTTCCAAGAGACCCAGTACTTC
CASSIGGADFQETQYF
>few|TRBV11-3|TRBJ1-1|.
TGTGCCAGCAGGAGCCAGGTGGACACTGAAGCTTTCTTT
CASRSQVDTEAFF
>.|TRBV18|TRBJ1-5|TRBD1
TGTGCCAGCTCACCAGAGTGGTCAGGACAGGGGAATCAGCCCCAGCATTTT
CASSPEWSGQGNQPQHF
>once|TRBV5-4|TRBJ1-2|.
TGTGCCAGCAAGGCCAGGGAAGACTATGGCTACACCTTC
CASKAREDYGYTF
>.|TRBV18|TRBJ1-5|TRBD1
TGTGCCAGCTCCGGAAGCGACAGGGGAAATGGCAATCAGCCCCAGCATTTT
CASSGSDRGNGNQPQHF
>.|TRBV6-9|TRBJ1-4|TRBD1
TGTGCCAGCAGTTATCAGGGGGGCGGTGAAAAACTGTTTTTT
CASSYQGGGEKLFF
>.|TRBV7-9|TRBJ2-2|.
TGTGCCAGCAGTCGTCCTCAGGAGGCGAACACCGGGGAGCTGTTTTTT
CASSRPQEANTGELFF
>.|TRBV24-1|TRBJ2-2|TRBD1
TGTGCCACCAGTGATACGGACAGGGTCAGCGGGGAGCTGTTTTTT
CATSDTDRVSGELFF
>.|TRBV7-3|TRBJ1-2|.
TGTGCCAGCAGCACTAAAGCCGGGGGATATGGCTACACCTTC
CASSTKAGGYGYTF
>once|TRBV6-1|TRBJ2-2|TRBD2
TGTGCCAGCAGTGACCCTAGCGGGATTAACACCGGGGAGCTGTTTTTT
CASSDPSGINTGELFF
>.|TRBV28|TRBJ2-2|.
TGTGCCAGCAGGGGCCCCGCGGGGTCCGGGGAGCTGTTTTTT
CASRGPAGSGELFF
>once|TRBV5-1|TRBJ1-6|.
TGCGCCAGCAGCTCGACAAGTCCGGGAAGAAATTCACCCCTCCACTTT
CASSSTSPGRNSPLHF
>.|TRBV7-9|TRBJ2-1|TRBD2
TGTGCCAGCAGCCTCGGGACTAGCGGGAGTACGGGTTGGGATGAGCAGTTCTTC
CASSLGTSGSTGWDEQFF
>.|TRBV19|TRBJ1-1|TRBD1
TGTGCCAGTAGTATCCAGGGACAGAGGGCTTTCTTT
CASSIQGQRAFF
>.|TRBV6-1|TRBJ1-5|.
TGTGCCAGCAGTGAAGCAGGGGGGGCAAATCAGCCCCAGCATTTT
CASSEAGGANQPQHF
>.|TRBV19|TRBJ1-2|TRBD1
TGTGCCAGTAGTAGAACAGGGGGTGTCTATGGCTACACCTTC
CASSRTGGVYGYTF
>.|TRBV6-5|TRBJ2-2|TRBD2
TGTGCCAGCAGTTCCACGGGACTAGCGGGAGCCGGGGAGCTGTTTTTT
CASSSTGLAGAGELFF
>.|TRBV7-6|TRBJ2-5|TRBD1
TGTGCCAGCAGCTTAGTCTCGGGACAGATCCAAGAGACCCAGTACTTC
CASSLVSGQIQETQYF
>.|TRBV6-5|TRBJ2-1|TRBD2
TGTGCCAGCAGTTACGGGACTAGCGGGGAGCAGTTCTTC
CASSYGTSGEQFF
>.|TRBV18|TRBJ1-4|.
TGTGCCAGCTCACCGGCGGGGGGAAATGAAAAACTGTTTTTT
CASSPAGGNEKLFF
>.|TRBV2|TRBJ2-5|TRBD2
TGTGCCAGCAGTGAAGCGCGAGCGGGAGGTCGGGAGACCCAGTACTTC
CASSEARAGGRETQYF
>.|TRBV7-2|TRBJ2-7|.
TGTGCCAGCAGGACCCTCGGACTTAGCTCCTACGAGCAGTACTTC
CASRTLGLSSYEQYF
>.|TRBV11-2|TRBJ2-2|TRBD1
TGTGCCGGCCAGGGACAGGGGACCGGGGAGCTGTTTTTT
CAGQGQGTGELFF
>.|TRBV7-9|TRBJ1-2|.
TGTGCCAGCAGCTTGGGGGGAACTAACTATGGCTACACCTTC
CASSLGGTNYGYTF
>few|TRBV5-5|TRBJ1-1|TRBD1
TGTGCCAGCAGCCAGGGACAGGGGGCAATAATGAACACTGAAGCTTTCTTT
CASSQGQGAIMNTEAFF
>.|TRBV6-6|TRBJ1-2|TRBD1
TGTGCCAGCAGCCATACTTCGGGACAGGCTAACTATGGCTACACCTTC
CASSHTSGQANYGYTF
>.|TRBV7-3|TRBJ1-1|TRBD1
TGTGCCAGCAGCTTACGGGCAGGGGGTTCCGCTGAAGCTTTCTTT
CASSLRAGGSAEAFF
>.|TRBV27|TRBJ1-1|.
TGTGCCAGCAGTTTTTCCCTAGGTCCGGGTGGCACTGAAGCTTTCTTT
CASSFSLGPGGTEAFF
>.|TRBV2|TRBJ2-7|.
TGTGCCAGCATCCTACAGGGTAGCGAGCAGTACTTC
CASILQGSEQYF
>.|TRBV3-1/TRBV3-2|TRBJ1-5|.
TGTGCCAGCAGCCAAGATTCCAGAAGCAATCAGCCCCAGCATTTT
CASSQDSRSNQPQHF
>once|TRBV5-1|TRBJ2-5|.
TGCGCCAGCAGCCTAACTGGGACTCTTGAGGTGGAGACCCAGTACTTC
CASSLTGTLEVETQYF